These T cell receptor beta chains were read from a single sample in a study of control samples from healthy donors and cancer patients. Assay used: immunoSEQ multiplex PCR; TCRdb lists only in-frame clones, some missing. The repertoire includes some 150,000 clones, under 95% of them detected once, and about an eighth sits in the top ten. The specimen sequenced was blood. These receptors all stem from a man aged 35-49 years in good health. Each CDR3 is given with its conserved first and last residue. The order of the fields is J gene, clone size, CDR3 length, V gene, D gene, CDR3 DNA, CDR3 protein. A D gene is named only where the DNA matches it firmly. Rows may omit the clone size; those that give it use once, few, many or a size class.

TRBJ1-3 | - | 14 | TRBV5-4 | - | TGTGCCAGCAGCTTGGTGGGTACTGGAAACACCATATATTTT | CASSLVGTGNTIYF
TRBJ1-3 | once | 17 | TRBV9 | - | TGTGCCAGCAGCTCTTGGACAGAAACCCGCTCTGGAAACACCATATATTTT | CASSSWTETRSGNTIYF
TRBJ1-1 | few | 15 | TRBV6-5 | - | TGTGCCAGCAGTTACCTCGGGGCTGGGACCACTGAAGCTTTCTTT | CASSYLGAGTTEAFF
TRBJ1-6 | - | 15 | TRBV6-4 | - | TGTGCCAGCAGTGAATCAGGGTCTAGGTATTCACCCCTCCACTTT | CASSESGSRYSPLHF
TRBJ2-1 | - | 11 | TRBV12-5 | - | TGTGCTAGTGGCACTAGTGGTGAGCAGTTCTTC | CASGTSGEQFF
TRBJ1-1 | - | 11 | TRBV12-3/TRBV12-4 | - | TGTGCCAGCAGCGCCCTGGCTGAAGCTTTCTTT | CASSALAEAFF
TRBJ2-2 | - | 15 | TRBV11-2 | - | TGTGCCAGCAGCTTAGATCGAACCGGGGCCGGGGAGCTGTTTTTT | CASSLDRTGAGELFF
TRBJ2-3 | - | 13 | TRBV10-2 | TRBD2 | TGCGCCAGCAGTGAGTCGAATCGAGCGGGGGGACCTTTT | CASSESNRAGGPF
TRBJ2-5 | - | 14 | TRBV3-1/TRBV3-2 | TRBD1 | TGTGCCAGCAGCCACAGGACAGGGGAAGAGACCCAGTACTTC | CASSHRTGEETQYF
TRBJ2-3 | - | 16 | TRBV3-1/TRBV3-2 | TRBD2 | TGTGCCAGCAGCTTGACTAGCGGATATAGCACAGATACGCAGTATTTT | CASSLTSGYSTDTQYF
TRBJ2-7 | - | 14 | TRBV11-2 | - | TGTGCCAGCAGCTTAGGGCAGGGACCCTACGAGCAGTACTTC | CASSLGQGPYEQYF
TRBJ2-7 | - | 17 | TRBV28 | - | TGTGCCAGCAGAACTCCCCGGAGGGGGGGTTCCTCCTACGAGCAGTACTTC | CASRTPRRGGSSYEQYF
TRBJ2-7 | - | 13 | TRBV7-2 | TRBD1 | TGTGCCAGCAGCCGGGACAGGGTCGGCGAGCAGTACTTC | CASSRDRVGEQYF
TRBJ2-3 | - | 15 | TRBV6-5 | TRBD2 | TGTGCCAGCAGCGCAACTAGCGGGGGGTCGGATACGCAGTATTTT | CASSATSGGSDTQYF
TRBJ2-6 | - | 19 | TRBV12-5 | - | TGTGCTAGTGGTTTGGTGCCCAAATCAGGGGACACTGGGGCCAACGTCCTGACTTTC | CASGLVPKSGDTGANVLTF
TRBJ1-4 | - | 15 | TRBV11-2 | - | TGTGCCAGCAGCTTAGATTCCGGACAAGGGGAAAAACTGTTTTTT | CASSLDSGQGEKLFF